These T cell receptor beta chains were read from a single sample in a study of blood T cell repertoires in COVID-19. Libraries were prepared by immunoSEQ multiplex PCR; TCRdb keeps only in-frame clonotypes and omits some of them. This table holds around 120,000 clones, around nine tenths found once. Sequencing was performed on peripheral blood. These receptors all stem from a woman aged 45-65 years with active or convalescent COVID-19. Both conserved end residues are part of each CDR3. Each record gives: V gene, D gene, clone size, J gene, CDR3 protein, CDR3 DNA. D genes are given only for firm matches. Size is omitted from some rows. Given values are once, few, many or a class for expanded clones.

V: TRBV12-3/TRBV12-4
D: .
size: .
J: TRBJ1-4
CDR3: CASSQTNEKLFF
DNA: TGTGCCAGCAGCCAAACTAATGAAAAACTGTTTTTT

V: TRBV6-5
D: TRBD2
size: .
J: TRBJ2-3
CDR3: CASRASGLGDTQYF
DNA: TGTGCCAGCAGGGCTAGCGGGTTGGGAGATACGCAGTATTTT

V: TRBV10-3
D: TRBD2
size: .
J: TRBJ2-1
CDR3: CAISESLAGANEQFF
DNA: TGTGCCATCAGTGAGTCCCTAGCGGGAGCAAATGAGCAGTTCTTC

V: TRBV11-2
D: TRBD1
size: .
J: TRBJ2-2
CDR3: CASILPGQGFVGELFF
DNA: TGTGCCAGCATCCTGCCGGGACAGGGGTTTGTCGGGGAGCTGTTTTTT

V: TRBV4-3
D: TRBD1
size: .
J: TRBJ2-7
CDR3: CASSQGTGTGIYEQYF
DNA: TGCGCCAGCAGCCAAGGGACCGGGACAGGAATCTACGAGCAGTACTTC

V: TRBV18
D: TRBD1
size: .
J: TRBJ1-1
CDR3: CASSETTGVWTEAFF
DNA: TGTGCCAGCTCAGAGACTACAGGGGTTTGGACTGAAGCTTTCTTT

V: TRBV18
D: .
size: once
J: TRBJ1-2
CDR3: CASSPPAGYGYTF
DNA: TGTGCCAGCTCACCACCGGCAGGCTATGGCTACACCTTC

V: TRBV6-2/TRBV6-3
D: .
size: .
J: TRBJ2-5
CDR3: CASSYLSVQETQYF
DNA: TGTGCCAGCAGTTACCTTTCTGTACAAGAGACCCAGTACTTC

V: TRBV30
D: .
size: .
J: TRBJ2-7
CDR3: CAWSVGYEQYF
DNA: TGTGCCTGGAGCGTCGGGTACGAGCAGTACTTC

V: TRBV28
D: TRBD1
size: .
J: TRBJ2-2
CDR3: CASSPGTGGAGWNTGELFF
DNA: TGTGCCAGCAGTCCCGGGACAGGGGGCGCAGGTTGGAACACCGGGGAGCTGTTTTTT

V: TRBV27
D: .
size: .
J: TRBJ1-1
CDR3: CASSLWAANMNTEAFF
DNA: TGTGCCAGCAGTTTATGGGCAGCAAATATGAACACTGAAGCTTTCTTT

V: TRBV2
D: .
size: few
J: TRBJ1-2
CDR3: CASSEIKAGRGYTF
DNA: TGTGCCAGCAGTGAAATCAAGGCAGGGAGGGGCTACACCTTC

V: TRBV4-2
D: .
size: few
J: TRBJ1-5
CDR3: CASSQEENRAFSNQPQHF
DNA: TGTGCCAGCAGCCAAGAAGAGAACAGGGCCTTTAGCAATCAGCCCCAGCATTTT

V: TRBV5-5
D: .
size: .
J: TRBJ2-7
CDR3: CASSYQGSEQYF
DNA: TGTGCCAGCAGTTACCAGGGAAGTGAGCAGTACTTC

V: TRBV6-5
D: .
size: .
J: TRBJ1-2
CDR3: CASSSEPSNYGYTF
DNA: TGTGCCAGCAGTTCCGAGCCCTCAAACTATGGCTACACCTTC

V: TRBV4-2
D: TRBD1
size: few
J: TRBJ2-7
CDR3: CASSPGQGISYEQYF
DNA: TGTGCCAGCAGCCCGGGACAGGGGATCTCCTACGAGCAGTACTTC

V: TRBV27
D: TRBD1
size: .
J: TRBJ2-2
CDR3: CASSTLRDRASGELFF
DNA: TGTGCCAGCAGTACTCTCCGGGACAGGGCGTCCGGGGAGCTGTTTTTT

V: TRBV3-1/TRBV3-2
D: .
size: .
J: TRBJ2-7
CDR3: CASSQGTGPYEQYF
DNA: TGTGCCAGCAGCCAAGGAACAGGGCCCTACGAGCAGTACTTC

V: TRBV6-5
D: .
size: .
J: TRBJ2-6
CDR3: CASLSGANVLTF
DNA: TGTGCCAGCCTCTCTGGGGCCAACGTCCTGACTTTC

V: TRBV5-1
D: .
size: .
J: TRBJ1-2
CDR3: CASSLGENVYGYTF
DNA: TGCGCCAGCAGTTTGGGGGAGAACGTCTATGGCTACACCTTC

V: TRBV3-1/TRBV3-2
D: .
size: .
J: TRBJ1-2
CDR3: CASSHGQGYTF
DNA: TGTGCCAGCAGCCATGGTCAGGGCTACACCTTC

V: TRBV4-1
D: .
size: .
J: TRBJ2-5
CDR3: CASSQDINKETQYF
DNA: TGCGCCAGCAGCCAGGACATTAATAAAGAGACCCAGTACTTC

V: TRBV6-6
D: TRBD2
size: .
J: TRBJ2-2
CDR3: CASMTAGGNTGELFF
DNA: TGTGCCAGCATGACAGCGGGAGGGAACACCGGGGAGCTGTTTTTT

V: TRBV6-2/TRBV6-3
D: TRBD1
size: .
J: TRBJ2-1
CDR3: CASSWTGAHEQFF
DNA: TGTGCCAGCAGTTGGACAGGGGCCCATGAGCAGTTCTTC

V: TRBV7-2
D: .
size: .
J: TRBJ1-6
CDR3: CASSLPGLSRSPLHF
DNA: TGTGCCAGCAGCTTACCAGGGTTGAGTCGTTCACCCCTCCACTTT

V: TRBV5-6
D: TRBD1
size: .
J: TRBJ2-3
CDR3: CASSLGTGWTDTQYF
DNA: TGTGCCAGCAGCTTGGGGACAGGGTGGACAGATACGCAGTATTTT

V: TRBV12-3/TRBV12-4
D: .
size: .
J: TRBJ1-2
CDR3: CASRLLRNDGYTF
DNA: TGTGCCAGCAGGCTACTTCGTAACGATGGCTACACCTTC

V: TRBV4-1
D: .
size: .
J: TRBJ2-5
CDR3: CASSQGLTRDWGKETQYF
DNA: TGCGCCAGCAGCCAAGGACTAACCCGGGACTGGGGGAAAGAGACCCAGTACTTC

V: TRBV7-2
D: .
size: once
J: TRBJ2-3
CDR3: CASSLGPKRIDTQYF
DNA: TGTGCCAGCAGCTTAGGTCCGAAGCGGATAGATACGCAGTATTTT

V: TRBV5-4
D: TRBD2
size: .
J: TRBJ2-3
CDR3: CASSTGTSGNVPDTQYF
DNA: TGTGCCAGCAGCACCGGGACTAGCGGGAATGTCCCAGATACGCAGTATTTT

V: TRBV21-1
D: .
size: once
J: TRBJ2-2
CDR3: CASSKRRANTGELFF
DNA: TGTGCCAGCAGCAAAAGGCGGGCGAACACCGGGGAGCTGTTTTTT

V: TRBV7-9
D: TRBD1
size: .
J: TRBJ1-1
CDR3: CASSRDREVFF
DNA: TGTGCCAGCAGTCGGGACAGGGAGGTATTCTTT

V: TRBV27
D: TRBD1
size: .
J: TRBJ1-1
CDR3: CASSLLPGQGAAFF
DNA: TGTGCCAGCAGTCTATTACCCGGACAGGGAGCAGCTTTCTTT

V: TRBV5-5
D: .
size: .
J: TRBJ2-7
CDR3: CASSLGNAGYEQYF
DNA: TGTGCCAGCAGCTTGGGGAACGCGGGGTACGAGCAGTACTTC

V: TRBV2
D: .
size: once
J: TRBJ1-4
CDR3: CASSVDSGSNEKLFF
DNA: TGTGCCAGCAGTGTGGACAGTGGGAGTAATGAAAAACTGTTTTTT

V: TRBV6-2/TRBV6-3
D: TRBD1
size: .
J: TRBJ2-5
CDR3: CASSPTRTGFQETQYF
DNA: TGTGCCAGCAGTCCGACCCGGACAGGGTTCCAAGAGACCCAGTACTTC

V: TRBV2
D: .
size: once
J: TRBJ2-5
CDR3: CASSDSQETQYF
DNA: TGTGCCAGCAGTGACAGTCAAGAGACCCAGTACTTC

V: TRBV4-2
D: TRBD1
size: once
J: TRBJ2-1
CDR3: CASSQGGTVTNEQFF
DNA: TGTGCCAGCAGCCAAGGAGGGACAGTAACAAATGAGCAGTTCTTC

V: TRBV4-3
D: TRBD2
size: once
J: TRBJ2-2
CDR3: CASSQVAGGGSGELFF
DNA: TGCGCCAGCAGCCAAGTAGCGGGAGGAGGCTCCGGGGAGCTGTTTTTT

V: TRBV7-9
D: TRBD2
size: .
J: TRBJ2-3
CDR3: CASSLGVAGVRDTQYF
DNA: TGTGCCAGCAGCTTAGGGGTAGCGGGAGTAAGAGATACGCAGTATTTT

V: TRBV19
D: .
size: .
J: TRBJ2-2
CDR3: CASSIFRGNTGELFF
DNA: TGTGCCAGTAGTATATTCAGGGGGAACACCGGGGAGCTGTTTTTT

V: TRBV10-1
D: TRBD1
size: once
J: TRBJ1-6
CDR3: CASREGLKGAGSPLHF
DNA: TGCGCCAGCCGGGAAGGTCTTAAGGGGGCAGGGTCACCCCTCCACTTT

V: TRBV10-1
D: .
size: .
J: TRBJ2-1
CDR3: CASSESQPRYNEQFF
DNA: TGCGCCAGCAGTGAGTCGCAACCCCGGTACAATGAGCAGTTCTTC

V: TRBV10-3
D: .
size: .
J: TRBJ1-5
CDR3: CAISTGGGVGQPQHF
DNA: TGTGCCATCAGTACCGGTGGGGGGGTCGGACAGCCCCAGCATTTT

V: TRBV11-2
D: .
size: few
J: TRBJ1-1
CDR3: CASSFDPAEGTEAFF
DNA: TGTGCCAGCAGCTTCGATCCGGCGGAGGGGACTGAAGCTTTCTTT

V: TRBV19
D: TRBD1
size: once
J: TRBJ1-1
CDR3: CASSITWTGMNTEAFF
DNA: TGTGCCAGTAGTATTACCTGGACAGGGATGAACACTGAAGCTTTCTTT

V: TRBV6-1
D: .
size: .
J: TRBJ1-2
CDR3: CASSEVYEGYTF
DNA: TGTGCCAGCAGTGAAGTTTACGAGGGCTACACCTTC

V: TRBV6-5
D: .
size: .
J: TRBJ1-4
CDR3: CASSSRQLNEKLFF
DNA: TGTGCCAGCAGTTCCCGACAGTTAAATGAAAAACTGTTTTTT

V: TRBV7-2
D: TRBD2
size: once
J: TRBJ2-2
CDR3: CASRTSGDTGELFF
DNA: TGTGCCAGCAGGACTAGCGGGGACACCGGGGAGCTGTTTTTT

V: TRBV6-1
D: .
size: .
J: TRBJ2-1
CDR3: CASSSTVSSYNEQFF
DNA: TGTGCCAGCAGTTCGACAGTGAGCTCCTACAATGAGCAGTTCTTC